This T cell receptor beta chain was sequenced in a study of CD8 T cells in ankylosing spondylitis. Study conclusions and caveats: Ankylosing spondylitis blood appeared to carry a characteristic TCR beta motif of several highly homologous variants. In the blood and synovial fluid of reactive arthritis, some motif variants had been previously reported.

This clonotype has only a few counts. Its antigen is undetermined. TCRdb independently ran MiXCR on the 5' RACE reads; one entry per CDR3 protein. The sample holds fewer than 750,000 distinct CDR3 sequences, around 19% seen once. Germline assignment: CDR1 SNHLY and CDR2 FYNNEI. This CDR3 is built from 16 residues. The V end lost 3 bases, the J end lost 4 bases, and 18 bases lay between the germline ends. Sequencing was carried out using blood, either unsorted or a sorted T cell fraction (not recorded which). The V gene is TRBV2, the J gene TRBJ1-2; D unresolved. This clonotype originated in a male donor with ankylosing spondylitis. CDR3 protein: CASSDPGGIRSYGYTF. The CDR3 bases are TGTGCCAGCAGTGATCCGGGAGGGATACGATCCTATGGCTACACCTTC.